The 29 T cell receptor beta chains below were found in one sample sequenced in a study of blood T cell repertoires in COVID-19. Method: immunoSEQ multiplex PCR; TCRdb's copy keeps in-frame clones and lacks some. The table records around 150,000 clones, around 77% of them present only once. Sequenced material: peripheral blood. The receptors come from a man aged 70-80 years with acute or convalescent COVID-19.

CDR3 DNA sequence: TGTGCCAGCAGCTCATGGGGCGGGGGCGGCTACACCTTC. Translating it yields CASSSWGGGGYTF. V gene TRBV7-2 combines with J gene TRBJ1-2; TRBD1 is a possible D gene (6 bases). Trimming left V 4 bases short and J 8 bases short, with 14 bases between. The CDR3 loop spans 13 amino acids. Germline V lookup: CDR1 SGHTA, CDR2 FQGNSA.

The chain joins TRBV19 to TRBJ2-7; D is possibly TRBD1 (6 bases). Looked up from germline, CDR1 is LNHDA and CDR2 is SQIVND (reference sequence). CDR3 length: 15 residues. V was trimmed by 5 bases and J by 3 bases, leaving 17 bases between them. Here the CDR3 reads CASSLYGTTDYEQYF. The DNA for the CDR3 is TGTGCCAGTAGTTTGTACGGGACAACTGACTACGAGCAGTACTTC.

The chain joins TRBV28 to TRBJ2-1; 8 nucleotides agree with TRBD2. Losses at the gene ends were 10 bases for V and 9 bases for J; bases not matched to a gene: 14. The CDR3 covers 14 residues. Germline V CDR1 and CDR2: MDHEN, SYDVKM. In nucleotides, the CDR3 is TGTGCCACCACCGGGACTAGTCTCGGAAGTGAGCAGTTCTTC. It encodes CATTGTSLGSEQFF.

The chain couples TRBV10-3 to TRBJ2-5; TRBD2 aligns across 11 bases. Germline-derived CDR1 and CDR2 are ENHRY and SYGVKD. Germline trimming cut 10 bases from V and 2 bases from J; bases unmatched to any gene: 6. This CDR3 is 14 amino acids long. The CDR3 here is CATSGLAEQETQYF. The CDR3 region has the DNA TGTGCCACCTCGGGACTAGCGGAGCAAGAGACCCAGTACTTC.

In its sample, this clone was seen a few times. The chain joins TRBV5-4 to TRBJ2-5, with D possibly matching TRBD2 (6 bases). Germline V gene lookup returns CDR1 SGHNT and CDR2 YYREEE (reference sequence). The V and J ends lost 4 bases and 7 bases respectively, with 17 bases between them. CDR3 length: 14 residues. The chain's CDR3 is CASSLKAGHGTQYF. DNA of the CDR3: TGTGCCAGCAGCCTCAAGGCGGGGCACGGGACCCAGTACTTC.

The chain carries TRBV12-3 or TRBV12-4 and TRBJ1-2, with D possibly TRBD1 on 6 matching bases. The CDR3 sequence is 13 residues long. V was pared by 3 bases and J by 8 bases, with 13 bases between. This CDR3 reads CASSFGTTRGYTF. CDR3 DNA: TGTGCCAGCAGTTTTGGGACAACGAGGGGCTACACCTTC.

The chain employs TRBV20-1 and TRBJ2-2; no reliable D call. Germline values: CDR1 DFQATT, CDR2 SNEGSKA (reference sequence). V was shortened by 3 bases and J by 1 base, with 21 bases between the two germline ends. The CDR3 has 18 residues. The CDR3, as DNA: TGCAGTGCTAGTGTGGAGAGGCCGTTCACGAGGAACACCGGGGAGCTGTTTTTT. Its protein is CSASVERPFTRNTGELFF.

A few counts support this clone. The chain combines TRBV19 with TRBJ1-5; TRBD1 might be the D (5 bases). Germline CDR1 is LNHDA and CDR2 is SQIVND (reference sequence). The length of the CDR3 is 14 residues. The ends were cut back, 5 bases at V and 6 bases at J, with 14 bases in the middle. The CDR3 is CASSPGGTGQPQHF. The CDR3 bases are TGTGCCAGTAGTCCCGGGGGGACTGGTCAGCCCCAGCATTTT.

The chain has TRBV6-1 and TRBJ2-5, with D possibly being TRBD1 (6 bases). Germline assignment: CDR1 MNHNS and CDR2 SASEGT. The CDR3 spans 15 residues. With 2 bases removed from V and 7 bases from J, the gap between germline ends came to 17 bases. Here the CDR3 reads CASSEPPRRGGTQYF. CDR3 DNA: TGTGCCAGCAGTGAACCCCCTAGAAGAGGGGGGACCCAGTACTTC.

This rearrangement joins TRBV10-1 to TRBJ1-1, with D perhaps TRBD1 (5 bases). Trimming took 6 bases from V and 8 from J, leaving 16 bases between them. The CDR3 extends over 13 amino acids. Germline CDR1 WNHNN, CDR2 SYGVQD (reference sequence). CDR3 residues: CASSRQGRGEAFF. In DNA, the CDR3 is TGCGCCAGCAGCCGGCAGGGCCGAGGAGAAGCTTTCTTT.

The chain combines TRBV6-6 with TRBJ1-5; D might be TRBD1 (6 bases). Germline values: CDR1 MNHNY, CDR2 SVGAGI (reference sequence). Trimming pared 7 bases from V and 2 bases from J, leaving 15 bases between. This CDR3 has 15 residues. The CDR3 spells CASTQRGAGNQPQHF. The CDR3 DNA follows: TGTGCCAGCACCCAACGGGGGGCCGGCAATCAGCCCCAGCATTTT.

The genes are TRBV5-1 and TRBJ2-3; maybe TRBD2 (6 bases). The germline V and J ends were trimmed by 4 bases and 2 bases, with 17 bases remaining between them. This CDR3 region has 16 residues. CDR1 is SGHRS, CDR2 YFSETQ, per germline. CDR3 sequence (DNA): TGCGCCAGCAGCCCGGGGACTTCCCCCCTCACAGATACGCAGTATTTT. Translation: CASSPGTSPLTDTQYF.

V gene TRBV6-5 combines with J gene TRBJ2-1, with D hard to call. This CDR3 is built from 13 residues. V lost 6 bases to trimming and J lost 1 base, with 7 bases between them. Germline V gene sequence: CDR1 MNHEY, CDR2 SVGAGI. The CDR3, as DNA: TGTGCCAGCAGCCCACAATCCTACAATGAGCAGTTCTTC. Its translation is CASSPQSYNEQFF.

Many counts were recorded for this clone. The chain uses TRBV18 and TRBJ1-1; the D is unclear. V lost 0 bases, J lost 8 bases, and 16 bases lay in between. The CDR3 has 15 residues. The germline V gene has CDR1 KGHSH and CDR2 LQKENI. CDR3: CASSPPPGLLLEAFF. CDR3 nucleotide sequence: TGTGCCAGCTCACCACCACCGGGTTTACTGCTAGAAGCTTTCTTT.

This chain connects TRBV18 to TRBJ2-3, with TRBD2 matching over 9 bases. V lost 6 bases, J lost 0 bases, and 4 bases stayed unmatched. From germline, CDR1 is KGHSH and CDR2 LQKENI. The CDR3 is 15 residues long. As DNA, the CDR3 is TGTGCCAGCTCGGAGACTAGCGGCAGCACAGATACGCAGTATTTT. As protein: CASSETSGSTDTQYF.

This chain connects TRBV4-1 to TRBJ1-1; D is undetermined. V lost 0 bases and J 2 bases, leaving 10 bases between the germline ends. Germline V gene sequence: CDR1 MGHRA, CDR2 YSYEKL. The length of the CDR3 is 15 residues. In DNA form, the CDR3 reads TGCGCCAGCAGCCAAGAGGCAGCGGTTAACACTGAAGCTTTCTTT. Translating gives CASSQEAAVNTEAFF.

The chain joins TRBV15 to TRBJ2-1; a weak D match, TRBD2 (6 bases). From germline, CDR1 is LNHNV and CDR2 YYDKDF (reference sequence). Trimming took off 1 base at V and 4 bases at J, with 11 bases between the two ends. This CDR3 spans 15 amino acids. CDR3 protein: CATSRVGTSYNEQFF. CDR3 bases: TGTGCCACCAGCAGAGTGGGGACTTCATACAATGAGCAGTTCTTC.

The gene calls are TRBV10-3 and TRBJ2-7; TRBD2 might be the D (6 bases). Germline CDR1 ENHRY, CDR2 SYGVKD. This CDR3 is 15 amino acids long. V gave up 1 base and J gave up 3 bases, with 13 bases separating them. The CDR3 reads CAISEFWGEIYEQYF. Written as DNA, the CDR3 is TGTGCCATCAGTGAGTTTTGGGGGGAGATCTACGAGCAGTACTTC.

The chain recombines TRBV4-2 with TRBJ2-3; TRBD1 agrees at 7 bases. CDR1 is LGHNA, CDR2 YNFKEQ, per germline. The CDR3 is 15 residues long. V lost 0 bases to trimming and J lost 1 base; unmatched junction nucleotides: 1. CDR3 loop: CASSQETGGTDTQYF. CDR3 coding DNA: TGTGCCAGCAGCCAAGAAACAGGGGGCACAGATACGCAGTATTTT.

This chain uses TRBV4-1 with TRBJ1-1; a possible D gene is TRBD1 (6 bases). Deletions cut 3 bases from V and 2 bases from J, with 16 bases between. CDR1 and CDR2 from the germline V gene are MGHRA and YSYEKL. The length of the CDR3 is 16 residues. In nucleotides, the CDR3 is TGCGCCAGCAGCCAGCAGCGGACAGATCTAAACACTGAAGCTTTCTTT. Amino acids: CASSQQRTDLNTEAFF.

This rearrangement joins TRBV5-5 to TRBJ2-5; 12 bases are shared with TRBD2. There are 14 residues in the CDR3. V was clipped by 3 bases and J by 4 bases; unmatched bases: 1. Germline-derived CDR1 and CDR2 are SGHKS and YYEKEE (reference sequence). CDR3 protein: CASSSGLAGETQYF. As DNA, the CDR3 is TGTGCCAGCAGCTCGGGACTAGCGGGAGAGACCCAGTACTTC. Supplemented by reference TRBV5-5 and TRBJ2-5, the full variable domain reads DAGVTQSPTHLIKTRGQQVTLRCSPISGHKSVSWYQQVLGQGPQFIFQYYEKEERGRGNFPDRFSARQFPNYSSELNVNALLLGDSALYLCASSSGLAGETQYFGPGTRLLVL.

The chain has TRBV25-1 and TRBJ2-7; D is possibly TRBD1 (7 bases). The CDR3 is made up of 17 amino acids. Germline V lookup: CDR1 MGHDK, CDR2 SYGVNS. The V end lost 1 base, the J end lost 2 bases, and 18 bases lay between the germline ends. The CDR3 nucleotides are TGTGCCAGCAGTGAATGGTATAGCAGGGGGGAGGCCTACGAGCAGTACTTC. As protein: CASSEWYSRGEAYEQYF.

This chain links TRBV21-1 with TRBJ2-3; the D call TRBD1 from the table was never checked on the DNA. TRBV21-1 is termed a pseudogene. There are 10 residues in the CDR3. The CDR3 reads CASTGQTQYF. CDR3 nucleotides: TGTGCCAGCACAGGGCAGACGCAGTATTTT.

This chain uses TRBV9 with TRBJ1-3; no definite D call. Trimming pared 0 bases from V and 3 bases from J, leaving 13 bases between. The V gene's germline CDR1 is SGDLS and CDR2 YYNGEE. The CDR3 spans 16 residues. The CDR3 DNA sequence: TGTGCCAGCAGCGTAGGGGCGGGGAACCTTGGAAACACCATATATTTT. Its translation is CASSVGAGNLGNTIYF.

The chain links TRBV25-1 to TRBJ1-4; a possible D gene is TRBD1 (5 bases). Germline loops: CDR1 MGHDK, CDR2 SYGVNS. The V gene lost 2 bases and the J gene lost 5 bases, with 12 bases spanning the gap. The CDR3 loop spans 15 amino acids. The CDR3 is CASSEGAAPNEKLFF. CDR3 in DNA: TGTGCCAGCAGTGAAGGGGCGGCCCCGAATGAAAAACTGTTTTTT.

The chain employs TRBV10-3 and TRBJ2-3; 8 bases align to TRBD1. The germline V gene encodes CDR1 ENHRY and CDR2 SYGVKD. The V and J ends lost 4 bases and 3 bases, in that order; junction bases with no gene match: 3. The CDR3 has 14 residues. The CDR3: CAISGRQGTDTQYF. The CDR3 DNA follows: TGTGCCATCAGTGGTAGACAGGGGACAGATACGCAGTATTTT.

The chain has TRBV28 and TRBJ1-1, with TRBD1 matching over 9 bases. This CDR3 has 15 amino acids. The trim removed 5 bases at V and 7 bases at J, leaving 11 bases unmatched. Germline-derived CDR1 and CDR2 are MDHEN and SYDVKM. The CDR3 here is CASSRQGEPDREAFF. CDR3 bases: TGTGCCAGCAGTCGACAGGGGGAACCGGACCGTGAAGCTTTCTTT.

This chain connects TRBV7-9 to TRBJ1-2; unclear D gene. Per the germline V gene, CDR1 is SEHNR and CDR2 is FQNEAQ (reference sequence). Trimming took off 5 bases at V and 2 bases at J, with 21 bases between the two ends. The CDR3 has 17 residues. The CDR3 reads CASSPPLTAESNYGYTF. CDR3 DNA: TGTGCCAGCAGCCCCCCACTCACAGCAGAAAGCAACTATGGCTACACCTTC.

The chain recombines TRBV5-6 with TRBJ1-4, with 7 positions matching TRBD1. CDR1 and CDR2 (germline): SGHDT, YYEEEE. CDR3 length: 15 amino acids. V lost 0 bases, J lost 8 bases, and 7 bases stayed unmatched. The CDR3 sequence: CASSLEAGGREKLFF. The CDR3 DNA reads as TGTGCCAGCAGCTTGGAGGCAGGGGGTAGAGAAAAACTGTTTTTT. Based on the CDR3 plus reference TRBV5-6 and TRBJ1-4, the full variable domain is DAGVTQSPTHLIKTRGQQVTLRCSPKSGHDTVSWYQQALGQGPQFIFQYYEEEERQRGNFPDRFSGHQFPNYSSELNVNALLLGDSALYLCASSLEAGGREKLFFGSGTQLSVL.